This is a list of T cell receptor beta chains from one sample in a study of blood T cell repertoires in COVID-19. Only in-frame clones appear in the TCRdb table, and some are missing; sequencing was by immunoSEQ multiplex PCR. Of about 110,000 clones detected, approximately 70% appear once; the ten largest clones hold 1.5% to 2%. Sequenced sample: peripheral blood. The receptor set was obtained from a woman in her thirties or forties with acute or convalescent COVID-19. CDR3s include the opening cysteine and the closing phenylalanine or tryptophan. The D gene is left open where the match is weak. Clone size is stated in some rows and not others, as once, few, many or a class when expanded.

V: TRBV5-1
D: TRBD2
J: TRBJ2-5
size: NA
DNA: TGCGCCAGCAGCCCGACTAGCGGGCAAGAGACCCAGTACTTC
CDR3: CASSPTSGQETQYF

V: TRBV11-2
D: TRBD2
J: TRBJ2-7
size: NA
DNA: TGTGCCAGCAGCTTAGATCGGGGGAAGCGGGGGGACTACGAGCAGTACTTC
CDR3: CASSLDRGKRGDYEQYF

V: TRBV5-1
D: TRBD1
J: TRBJ1-4
size: NA
DNA: TGCGCCAGCAGCCCGGGACAGGGGCTTGGTCTGTTTTTT
CDR3: CASSPGQGLGLFF

V: TRBV4-1
D: NA
J: TRBJ2-5
size: NA
DNA: TGCGCCAGCAGCCGGAACGGACAGAACCAAGAGACCCAGTACTTC
CDR3: CASSRNGQNQETQYF

V: TRBV2
D: TRBD2
J: TRBJ2-3
size: few
DNA: TGTGCCAGCAGCGGGGGACTAGCTGTGGCAGATACGCAGTATTTT
CDR3: CASSGGLAVADTQYF

V: TRBV3-1/TRBV3-2
D: TRBD1
J: TRBJ1-2
size: once
DNA: TGTGCCAGCAGCCAAGAGTACAGGGGGGAGATTGATGGCTACACCTTC
CDR3: CASSQEYRGEIDGYTF

V: TRBV4-1
D: NA
J: TRBJ1-1
size: NA
DNA: TGCGCCAGCAGCCAGGGACTGCTGAACACTGAAGCTTTCTTT
CDR3: CASSQGLLNTEAFF

V: TRBV5-1
D: TRBD1
J: TRBJ2-3
size: NA
DNA: TGCGCCAGCAGCTGGACAGGCAGCACAGATACGCAGTATTTT
CDR3: CASSWTGSTDTQYF

V: TRBV7-9
D: NA
J: TRBJ1-5
size: few
DNA: TGTGCCAGCAGCCCGCCTGAGGGGGCCCAGCATTTT
CDR3: CASSPPEGAQHF

V: TRBV6-5
D: NA
J: TRBJ2-2
size: few
DNA: TGTGCCAGCCAAATCGAGAGTTCCTACACCGGGGAGCTGTTTTTT
CDR3: CASQIESSYTGELFF

V: TRBV7-9
D: NA
J: TRBJ1-5
size: NA
DNA: TGTGCCAGCAGCTTAGGGTCGGGGAAGCCCCAGCATTTT
CDR3: CASSLGSGKPQHF

V: TRBV5-1
D: NA
J: TRBJ2-7
size: NA
DNA: TGCGCCAGCAGCTTGGGGCATGAGCAGTACTTC
CDR3: CASSLGHEQYF